Listed below are T cell receptor beta chains from one sample, sequenced in a study of T cell repertoires in cytomegalovirus infection. TCRdb used MiXCR to reprocess the reads, holding one entry per CDR3 protein. The sample holds around 430,000 distinct CDR3 sequences, under 55% seen once. Antigens of these TCRs are unknown. The starting material was cultured PBMCs, obtained from culture after CMV antigen stimulation. All receptors derive from a human donor in good health (CMV status not recorded). Some clones in this sample may be carry-over from other donors' samples. Both conserved end residues are part of each CDR3. A D gene is named only where the DNA matches it firmly. Size is omitted from some rows. Given values are once, few, many or a class for expanded clones.

D gene	clone size	V gene	J gene	CDR3 DNA	CDR3 protein
TRBD2	few	TRBV20-1	TRBJ2-3	TGCAGTGCCTTTAGCGGGAGGGCTAGCACAGATACGCAGTATTTT	CSAFSGRASTDTQYF
-	-	TRBV18	TRBJ2-7	TGTGCCAGCTCACCAGGCTCGCCTCGCCCTTTCTACGAGCAGTACTTC	CASSPGSPRPFYEQYF
-	-	TRBV7-2	TRBJ2-1	TGTGCCAGCAGCTTAGAAGGCCTAGGGGAGCAGTTCTTC	CASSLEGLGEQFF
TRBD1	few	TRBV6-1	TRBJ2-7	TGTGCCACCATGGGACAGAAATTCCACTACGAGCAGTACTTC	CATMGQKFHYEQYF
TRBD1	-	TRBV7-2	TRBJ2-5	TGTGCCAGCAGCCTACAGGGGGGTCAAGAGACCCAGTACTTC	CASSLQGGQETQYF
-	few	TRBV19	TRBJ2-5	TGTGCCAGTAGACGACAGGACCAAGAGACCCAGTACTTC	CASRRQDQETQYF
-	-	TRBV5-6	TRBJ2-7	TGTGCCAGCAGCCCCCTGGGCAACTACGAGCAGTACTTC	CASSPLGNYEQYF
-	-	TRBV24-1	TRBJ2-7	TGTGCCACCAGTGATCACGGGACCCAGTATCTGTACTTC	CATSDHGTQYLYF
-	few	TRBV11-2	TRBJ2-1	TGTGCCAGCAGCTTACAGGGAACATACAATGAGCAGTTCTTC	CASSLQGTYNEQFF
TRBD2	-	TRBV7-2	TRBJ2-1	TGTGCCAGCAGCCCGACGGGGGGGGAGCAGTTCTTC	CASSPTGGEQFF
-	-	TRBV7-4	TRBJ2-1	TGTGCCAGCAGCTCCTACGAGGGTGGGGCCTACAATGAGCAGTTCTTC	CASSSYEGGAYNEQFF
TRBD1	many	TRBV7-2	TRBJ2-7	TGTGCCAGCAGCTATCCAGGGGGCACCTACGAGCAGTACTTC	CASSYPGGTYEQYF
TRBD2	-	TRBV7-2	TRBJ2-3	TGTGCCAGCAGCATTCTTCGGGCGGGGGGGCTCGCAGATACGCAGTATTTT	CASSILRAGGLADTQYF
-	few	TRBV7-6	TRBJ1-6	TGTGCCAGCAGCCGAGAGGCACAGCGAGGATCCTATAATTCACCCCTCCACTTT	CASSREAQRGSYNSPLHF
TRBD1	once	TRBV4-1	TRBJ1-3	TGCGCCAGCAGCCATGGTGAAGGGACAGACTTCTCTGGAAACACCATATATTTT	CASSHGEGTDFSGNTIYF
-	-	TRBV6-2/TRBV6-3	TRBJ2-2	TGTGCCAGCAGTTACTCGAGATCAGGGATCACCGGGGAGCTGTTTTTT	CASSYSRSGITGELFF
TRBD1	few	TRBV12-3/TRBV12-4	TRBJ2-3	TGTGCCAGCGCCCGGGACAGGGGGTTCCCAACTATCACAGATACGCAGTATTTT	CASARDRGFPTITDTQYF
-	-	TRBV4-1	TRBJ1-5	TGCGCCAGCAGCCAAACAGGGTACCCCTTTAATAGCAATCAGCCCCAGCATTTT	CASSQTGYPFNSNQPQHF
-	-	TRBV7-8	TRBJ2-1	TGTGCCAGCAGCTTAACGGGAGTGAAAAATGAGCAGTTCTTC	CASSLTGVKNEQFF
-	-	TRBV7-9	TRBJ2-1	TGTGCCAGCAGCCCCCTTAGGGAGCAGTTCTTC	CASSPLREQFF
-	few	TRBV7-2	TRBJ2-7	TGTGCCAGCAGCAAACGGGACCGCTCCTACGAGCAGTACTTC	CASSKRDRSYEQYF
TRBD1	-	TRBV6-1	TRBJ1-1	TGTGCCAGCAGGACCGGGACAGTGAACACTGAAGCTTTCTTT	CASRTGTVNTEAFF
-	once	TRBV10-3	TRBJ2-3	TGTGCCATCAGTGAGTCGACGGCCCAAGATACGCAGTATTTT	CAISESTAQDTQYF
-	-	TRBV5-1	TRBJ2-5	TGCGCCAGCAGCTTCTTACGTTTCCAAGAGACCCAGTACTTC	CASSFLRFQETQYF
-	-	TRBV6-2/TRBV6-3	TRBJ2-1	TGTGCCAGCAGTCCCCCTGGGGGGACACCCTCCTACAATGAGCAGTTCTTC	CASSPPGGTPSYNEQFF
TRBD1	once	TRBV2	TRBJ1-1	TGTGCCAGCGCCCGGGACAGGAACACTGAAGCTTTCTTT	CASARDRNTEAFF
-	-	TRBV7-9	TRBJ1-1	TGTGCCAGCAGCCCCCCCCCCTCAGGGGACACTGAAGCTTTCTTT	CASSPPPSGDTEAFF
-	-	TRBV7-9	TRBJ2-7	TGTGCCAGCAGCTTCTCGACGGCCAACTACGAGCAGTACTTC	CASSFSTANYEQYF
-	few	TRBV7-9	TRBJ1-2	TGTGCCAGCAGCTTAAATAGTGAGGGAGGCTACACCTTC	CASSLNSEGGYTF
TRBD1	few	TRBV9	TRBJ2-7	TGTGCCAGCAGTCCGGGACAGGGGTGGTACGAGCAGTACTTC	CASSPGQGWYEQYF
-	many	TRBV7-2	TRBJ2-7	TGTGCCAGCAGCACACCGACGACCGGGACACCCGAGCAGTACTTC	CASSTPTTGTPEQYF
-	once	TRBV23-1	TRBJ2-2	TGCGCCAGCAGTCAATCCGCGCTTAGCTTGGGCACCGGGGAGCTGTTTTTT	CASSQSALSLGTGELFF
-	-	TRBV7-2	TRBJ1-1	TGTGCCAGCAGCTTAATGACGGTGGGGAACACTGAAGCTTTCTTT	CASSLMTVGNTEAFF
TRBD1	-	TRBV7-6	TRBJ1-1	TGTGCCAGCAGCTTAGGAGGTTGGGACAGACGGAACACTGAAGCTTTCTTT	CASSLGGWDRRNTEAFF
-	-	TRBV7-9	TRBJ1-1	TGTGCCAGCAGCTTATTCTCGACGGACACTGAAGCTTTCTTT	CASSLFSTDTEAFF
-	-	TRBV6-5	TRBJ2-3	TGTGCCAGCAGCCGCGGAGGGGCAGGTTTGGGTCGCACAGATACGCAGTATTTT	CASSRGGAGLGRTDTQYF
TRBD1	-	TRBV4-3	TRBJ1-6	TGCGCCAGCAGCCTTATGACAGGGGATTCACCCCTCCACTTT	CASSLMTGDSPLHF
-	-	TRBV19	TRBJ2-7	TGTGCCAGTAGTATATTGGACGGAGGGAACCTGTACGAGCAGTACTTC	CASSILDGGNLYEQYF
-	-	TRBV27	TRBJ1-5	TGTGCCAGCAGTCTAGAAGGATGGAGCAATCAGCCCCAGCATTTT	CASSLEGWSNQPQHF
TRBD2	-	TRBV12-3/TRBV12-4	TRBJ2-7	TGTGCCAGCGGATTAGCGGGTCCCTCCTACGAGCAGTACTTC	CASGLAGPSYEQYF
-	-	TRBV4-1	TRBJ2-7	TGCGCCAGCAGCCAAGAGCTCAGGGCCTACGAGCAGTACTTC	CASSQELRAYEQYF
TRBD2	-	TRBV7-2	TRBJ2-3	TGTGCCAGCAGCCCTTGGACTAGCGGGAGCCCAGATACGCAGTATTTT	CASSPWTSGSPDTQYF
-	few	TRBV6-1	TRBJ1-6	TGTGCCAGCACCGGGTTAGGGGATAATTCACCCCTCCACTTT	CASTGLGDNSPLHF
-	-	TRBV7-9	TRBJ1-2	TGTGCCCTAGGCCATGCGAACCCGCCCGTTTATGGCTACACCTTC	CALGHANPPVYGYTF
-	-	TRBV6-8	TRBJ1-1	TGTGCCAGCAGTGCCCCCACAGGCACTGAAGCTTTCTTT	CASSAPTGTEAFF
-	few	TRBV2	TRBJ2-2	TGTGGCCGCGGAAAGGACACCGGGGAGCTGTTTTTT	CGRGKDTGELFF
-	-	TRBV7-8	TRBJ2-7	TGTGCCAGCAGCTTACTAGTTTCCTACGAGCAGTACTTC	CASSLLVSYEQYF